This T cell receptor beta chain was captured by sequencing in a study of blood T cells in healthy people across ages. Study-wide results and caveats: Donor CMV infection status was unknown, possibly confounding age-related changes in expanded clonotypes.

This clonotype was observed a handful of times. Its antigen is unidentified. Isolation per sample recovered at least 6.5 million PBMCs. Primers used in a second PCR of roughly 7 to 11 cycles were a sample-barcoded 5' primer and a J-beta primer mix. Template switching added a 12-random-nucleotide identifier to every cDNA molecule. Each of the samples gave a minimum of 2.5 million paired-end reads that contained CDR3. TCRdb passed the 5' RACE reads through MiXCR, listing each CDR3 protein once. The profile shows 1.5 million to 1.8 million distinct CDR3 sequences, roughly 43% of them singletons. This CDR3 spans 15 amino acids. Trimming took off 4 bases at V and 2 bases at J, with 14 bases between the two ends. Germline values: CDR1 MGHDK, CDR2 SYGVNS.

The chain couples TRBV25-1 to TRBJ1-2; unclear D gene. Source material: blood. This TCR was recovered from a young woman in good health. The CDR3 sequence: CASSGTTRWNYGYTF. DNA for the CDR3: TGTGCCAGCAGTGGGACTACAAGGTGGAACTATGGCTACACCTTC.